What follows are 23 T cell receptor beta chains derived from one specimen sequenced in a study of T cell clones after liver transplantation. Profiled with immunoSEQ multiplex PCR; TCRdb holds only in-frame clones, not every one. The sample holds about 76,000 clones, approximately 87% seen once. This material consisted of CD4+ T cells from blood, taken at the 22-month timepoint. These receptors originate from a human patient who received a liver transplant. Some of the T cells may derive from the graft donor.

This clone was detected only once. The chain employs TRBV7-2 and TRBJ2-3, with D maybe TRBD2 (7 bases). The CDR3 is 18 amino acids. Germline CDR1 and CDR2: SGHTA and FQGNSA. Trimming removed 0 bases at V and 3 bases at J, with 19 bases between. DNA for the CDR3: TGTGCCAGCAGCTTAGCTCCCCGGAGGGGGGGAAGAACAGATACGCAGTATTTT. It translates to CASSLAPRRGGRTDTQYF.

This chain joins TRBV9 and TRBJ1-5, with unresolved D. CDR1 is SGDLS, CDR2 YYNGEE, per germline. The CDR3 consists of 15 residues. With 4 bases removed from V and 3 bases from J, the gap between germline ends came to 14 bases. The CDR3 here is CASSPEGRDNQPQHF. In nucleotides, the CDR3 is TGTGCCAGCAGCCCCGAGGGCCGGGACAATCAGCCCCAGCATTTT.

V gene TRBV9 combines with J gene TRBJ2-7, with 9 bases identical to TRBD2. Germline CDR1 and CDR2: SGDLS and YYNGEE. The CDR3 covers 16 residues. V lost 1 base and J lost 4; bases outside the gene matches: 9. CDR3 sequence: CASSVLSLAGQYEQYF. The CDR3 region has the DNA TGTGCCAGCAGCGTACTTTCCCTAGCGGGACAGTACGAGCAGTACTTC.

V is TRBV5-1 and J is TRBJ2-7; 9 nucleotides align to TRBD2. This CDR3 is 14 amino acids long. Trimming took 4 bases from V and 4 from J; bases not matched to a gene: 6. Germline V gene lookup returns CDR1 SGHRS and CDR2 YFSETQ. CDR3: CASSISGRGYEQYF. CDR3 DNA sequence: TGCGCCAGCAGCATTAGCGGGAGAGGGTACGAGCAGTACTTC.

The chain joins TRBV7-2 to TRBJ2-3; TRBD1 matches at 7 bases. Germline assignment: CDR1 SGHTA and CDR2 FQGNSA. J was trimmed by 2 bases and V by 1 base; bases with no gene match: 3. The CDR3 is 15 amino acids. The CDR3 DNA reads TGTGCCAGCAGCTTAGGAGGGGGCCTCACAGATACGCAGTATTTT. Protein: CASSLGGGLTDTQYF.

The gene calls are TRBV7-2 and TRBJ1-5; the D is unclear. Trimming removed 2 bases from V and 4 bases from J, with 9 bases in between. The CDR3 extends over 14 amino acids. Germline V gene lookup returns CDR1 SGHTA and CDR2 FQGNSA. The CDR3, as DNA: TGTGCCAGCAGCTTACGGTTTGGGAATCAGCCCCAGCATTTT. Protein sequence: CASSLRFGNQPQHF.

The CDR3 nucleotides are TGTGCCAGCAGCTTAGGCGGGGCGCTTAACACTGAAGCTTTCTTT. Its protein is CASSLGGALNTEAFF. The chain links TRBV5-4 to TRBJ1-1; D is perhaps TRBD1 (5 bases). This CDR3 is 15 amino acids long. V dropped 2 bases and J dropped 2 bases, with 13 bases sitting between them. Germline V gene lookup returns CDR1 SGHNT and CDR2 YYREEE (reference sequence).

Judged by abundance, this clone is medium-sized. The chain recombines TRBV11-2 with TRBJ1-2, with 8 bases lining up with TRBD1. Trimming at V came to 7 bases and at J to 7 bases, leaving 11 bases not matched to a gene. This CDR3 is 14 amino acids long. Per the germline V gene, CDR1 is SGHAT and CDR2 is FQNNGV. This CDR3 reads CASNLGATGAGYTF. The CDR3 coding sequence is TGTGCCAGCAACCTTGGGGCGACAGGGGCTGGCTACACCTTC.

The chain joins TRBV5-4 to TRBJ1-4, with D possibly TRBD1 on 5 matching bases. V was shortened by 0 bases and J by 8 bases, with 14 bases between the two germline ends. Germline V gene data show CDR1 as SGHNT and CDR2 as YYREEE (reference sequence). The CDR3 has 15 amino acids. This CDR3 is CASSLAAGHGEKLFF. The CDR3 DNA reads TGTGCCAGCAGCTTGGCGGCAGGGCACGGCGAAAAACTGTTTTTT.

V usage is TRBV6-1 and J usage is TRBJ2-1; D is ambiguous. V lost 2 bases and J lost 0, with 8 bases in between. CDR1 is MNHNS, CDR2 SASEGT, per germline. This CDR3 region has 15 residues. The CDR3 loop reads CASSENFISYNEQFF. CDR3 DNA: TGTGCCAGCAGTGAAAACTTTATCTCCTACAATGAGCAGTTCTTC.

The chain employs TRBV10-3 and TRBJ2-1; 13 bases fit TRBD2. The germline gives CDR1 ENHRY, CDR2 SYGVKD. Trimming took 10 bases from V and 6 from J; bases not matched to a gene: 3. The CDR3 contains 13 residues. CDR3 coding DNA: TGTGCCACCACTAGCGGGGGGGCCAATGAGCAGTTCTTC. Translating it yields CATTSGGANEQFF.

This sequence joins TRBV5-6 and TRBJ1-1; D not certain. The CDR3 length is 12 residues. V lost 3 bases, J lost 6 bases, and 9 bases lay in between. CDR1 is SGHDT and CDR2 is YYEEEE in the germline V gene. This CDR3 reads CASSSRHPEAFF. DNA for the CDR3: TGTGCCAGCAGCTCCCGACATCCTGAAGCTTTCTTT.

The CDR3 DNA follows: TGCGCCAGCAGCGCCCAGGAGAACACTGAAGCTTTCTTT. This gives the protein CASSAQENTEAFF. This chain joins TRBV5-1 and TRBJ1-1; no clear D gene. V shed 4 bases and J shed 1 base, with 8 bases lying between them. Germline assignment: CDR1 SGHRS and CDR2 YFSETQ. CDR3 length equals 13 residues.

CDR3 sequence: CATSRGQDKETQYF. The CDR3 nucleotides read TGTGCCACCAGCAGGGGACAGGATAAAGAGACCCAGTACTTC. The rearrangement links TRBV15 to TRBJ2-5; 8 positions agree with TRBD1. The V gene's germline CDR1 is LNHNV and CDR2 YYDKDF (reference sequence). V shed 3 bases, J shed 3 bases, and the junction held 3 bases outside the gene matches. The CDR3 runs 14 residues. Full variable domain (remainder filled in from reference TRBV15 and TRBJ2-5): DAMVIQNPRYQVTQFGKPVTLSCSQTLNHNVMYWYQQKSSQAPKLLFHYYDKDFNNEADTPDNFQSRRPNTSFCFLDIRSPGLGDTAMYLCATSRGQDKETQYFGPGTRLLVL.

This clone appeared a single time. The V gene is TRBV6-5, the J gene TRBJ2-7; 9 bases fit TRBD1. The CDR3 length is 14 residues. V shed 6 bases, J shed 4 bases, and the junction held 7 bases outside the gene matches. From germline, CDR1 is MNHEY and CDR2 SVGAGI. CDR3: CASSPGTGKYEQYF. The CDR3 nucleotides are TGTGCCAGCAGCCCCGGGACAGGGAAGTACGAGCAGTACTTC.

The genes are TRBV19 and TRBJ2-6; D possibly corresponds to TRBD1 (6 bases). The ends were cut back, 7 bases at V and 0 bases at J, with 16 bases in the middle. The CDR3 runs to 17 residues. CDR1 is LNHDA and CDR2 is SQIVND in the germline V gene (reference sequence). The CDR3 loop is CASTNRVLSSGANVLTF. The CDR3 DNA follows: TGTGCCAGTACGAACAGGGTCCTATCCTCTGGGGCCAACGTCCTGACTTTC.

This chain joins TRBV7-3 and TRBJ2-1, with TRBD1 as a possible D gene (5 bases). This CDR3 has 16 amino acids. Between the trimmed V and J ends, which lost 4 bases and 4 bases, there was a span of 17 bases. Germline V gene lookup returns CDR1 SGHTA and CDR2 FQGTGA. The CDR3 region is CASSSSQGSLYNEQFF. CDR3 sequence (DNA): TGTGCCAGCAGCTCCTCCCAGGGCTCACTATACAATGAGCAGTTCTTC.

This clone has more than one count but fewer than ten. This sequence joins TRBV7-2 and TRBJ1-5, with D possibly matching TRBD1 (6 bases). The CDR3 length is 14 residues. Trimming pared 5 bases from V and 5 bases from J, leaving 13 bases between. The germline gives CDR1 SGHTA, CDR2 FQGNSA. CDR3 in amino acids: CASSQLGGDQPQHF. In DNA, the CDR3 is TGTGCCAGCAGCCAACTAGGGGGAGATCAGCCCCAGCATTTT. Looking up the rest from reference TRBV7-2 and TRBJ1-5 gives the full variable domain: GAGVSQSPSNKVTEKGKDVELRCDPISGHTALYWYRQSLGQGLEFLIYFQGNSAPDKSGLPSDRFSAERTGGSVSTLTIQRTQQEDSAVYLCASSQLGGDQPQHFGDGTRLSIL.

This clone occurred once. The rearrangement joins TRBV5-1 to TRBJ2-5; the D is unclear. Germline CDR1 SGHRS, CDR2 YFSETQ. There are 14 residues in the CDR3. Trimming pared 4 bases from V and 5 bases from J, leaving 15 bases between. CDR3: CASSLYPDGETQYF. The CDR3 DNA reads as TGCGCCAGCAGCCTGTATCCGGACGGGGAGACCCAGTACTTC.

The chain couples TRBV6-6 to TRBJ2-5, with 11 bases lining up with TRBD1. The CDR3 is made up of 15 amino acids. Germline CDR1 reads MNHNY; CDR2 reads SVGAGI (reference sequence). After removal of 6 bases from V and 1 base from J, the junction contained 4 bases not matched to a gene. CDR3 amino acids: CASRGGQGGQETQYF. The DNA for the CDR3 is TGTGCCAGCAGGGGGGGACAGGGGGGCCAAGAGACCCAGTACTTC.

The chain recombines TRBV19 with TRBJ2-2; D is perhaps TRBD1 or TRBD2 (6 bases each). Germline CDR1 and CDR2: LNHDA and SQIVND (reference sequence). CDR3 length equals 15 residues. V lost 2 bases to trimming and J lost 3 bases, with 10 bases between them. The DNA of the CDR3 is TGTGCCAGTAGTATATGGGGGGCCGACACCGGGGAGCTGTTTTTT. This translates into CASSIWGADTGELFF.

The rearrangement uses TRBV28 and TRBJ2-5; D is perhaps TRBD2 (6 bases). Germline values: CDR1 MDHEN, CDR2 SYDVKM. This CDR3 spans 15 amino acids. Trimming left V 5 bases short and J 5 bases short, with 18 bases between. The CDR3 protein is CASSNPTRAGETQYF. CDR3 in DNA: TGTGCCAGCAGTAACCCGACACGCGCGGGGGAGACCCAGTACTTC.

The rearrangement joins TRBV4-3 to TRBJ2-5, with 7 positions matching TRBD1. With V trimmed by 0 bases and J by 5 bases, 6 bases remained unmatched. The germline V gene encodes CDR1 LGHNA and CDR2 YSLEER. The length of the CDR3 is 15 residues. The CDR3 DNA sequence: TGCGCCAGCAGCCAAGATGGACAGGTAGAGGAGACCCAGTACTTC. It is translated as CASSQDGQVEETQYF.